The present TCR beta chain was sequenced within a study of T cells in Graves' hyperthyroidism and ophthalmopathy. With regard to this clonotype: As yet, its antigen is unknown.

There were TCR beta CDR3 regions amplified from RNA transcripts. An initial round of RT-PCR targeting the TCR CDR3 relied on the HTBI primer set. TCRdb analysed the multiplex PCR reads with MiXCR anew, one entry per CDR3 protein. The sample has around 580,000 distinct CDR3 sequences; 46% are singletons. Lactation, pregnancy, other autoimmune disease or uncontrolled infection led to exclusion of patients. Study observations and caveats: Blood also contained most expanded thyroid clonotypes above 0.001.

Germline V CDR1 and CDR2: SQVTM, ANQGSEA. The CDR3 sequence is 10 residues long. This TCR was recovered from a young woman with Graves' hyperthyroidism. Sequencing was carried out using peripheral blood or thyroid tissue (not recorded which). This chain uses TRBV29-1 with TRBJ2-7; D gene uncertain. The CDR3 sequence: CSDVGFEQYF. In nucleotides, the CDR3 is TGCAGTGACGTAGGGTTCGAGCAGTACTTC.